This record looks at one TCR beta chain sequence and its context. What antigen it recognizes has not been identified. The sample holds no much larger clone one base away, and base qualities are not on file. This sample is part of a study of cytomegalovirus exposure and HLA in healthy donors (dated by TCRdb to 2016 to 2017). Concerning the study at large: An earlier analysis of some 550 of the donors reported 276 Gb of sequence data and some 120 million unique TCR beta sequences from about 179 million T cells. A separate validation cohort of 100 to 150 different subjects was used in addition to the roughly 700-subject first cohort. To decide whether each TCR beta V gene segment behaved as functional or pseudogenic, an earlier analysis of approximately 590 of the donors relied on high-throughput TCR beta sequencing. To predict cytomegalovirus infection status, the study brought together high-throughput TCR immunosequencing, statistical association of individual TCRs with disease status, and machine learning. About 5 DR-DQ haplotypes were handled as single units for association and clustering, since linkage in the cohort was strong. A later genetic analysis used genome-wide SNP genotypes for about 60% of the roughly 670 donors, treating that subset as a discovery cohort. Using immunosequencing, the study profiled T cell repertoires from 666 subjects and related those repertoires to cytomegalovirus serostatus. Class I and class II HLA loci were covered by the typing at four-digit resolution. Of the roughly 400 genotyped donors, approximately 83% fell in the genetic ancestry cluster associated with self-reported Caucasian donors. Alongside the repertoire data, information on donor age, sex, ethnicity and CMV serostatus was compiled. A later analysis re-analyzed previously published TCR beta repertoires from 650 to 800 donors and added high-resolution HLA genotyping to study TCR occurrence patterns. Among about 390 genotyped donors of the cohort, an average of 235,054 unique TCR beta nucleotide sequences were sequenced per donor, roughly 18% of them non-productive. An early release that covered some 640 HLA-typed donors contained approximately 300 gigabases of sequencing data and 85 million to 100 million unique TCR sequences. Rather than using new phenotypic data, the later analysis identified candidate immune exposures from TCR beta sequences and from how often those sequences occurred across donors. Typing coverage varied by locus: about 629-640 donors for A, B, C, DRB1 and DQB1; some 520 for DQA1; about 600 for DPA1; around 490 for DPB1. The study aimed to test whether cataloging public T cell receptors could reveal signatures of past pathogen exposure. All discovery cohort repertoires had been generated using a single sequencing platform. On the study overall, not on this receptor specifically: A few of the identified cytomegalovirus-associated TCR beta chains were confirmed in vitro to be specific for cytomegalovirus antigens. Correlated functional status among segregating V segments might reflect linkage disequilibrium, but an unknown experimental factor could not be ruled out. In a later analysis, 16,951 TCR beta sequences were associated with specific HLA alleles at a false discovery rate of 0.05. In a later analysis, several top co-occurrence clusters were reported to appear linked to parvovirus B19, influenza, CMV and Epstein-Barr virus. CMV serostatus was the only immune exposure information available for the cohort. In a later genetic analysis, a missense DCLRE1C variant was associated with V-gene and J-gene trimming of TCR beta chains, and the association was replicated in an independent cohort. Because counts were too low, 15 to 20 rarely observed V segments, including chromosome 9 orphons, were left out of the earlier analysis of about 620 of the donors. The sequencing pipeline was judged likely to have produced a cluster of highly shared sequence variants as a technical artifact. A further reported finding was that TCR beta sequences accurately predicted the HLA-A and HLA-B alleles for most subjects in the first cohort. According to a later analysis, most CMV-associated TCR beta chains appeared to be HLA-restricted, and the HLA associations seemed to be driven largely by CMV exposure. This cohort had only TCR beta chains sequenced, and the lack of alpha or paired-chain data limited which features could be detected. Assigning TCR associations to individual alleles was difficult when HLA alleles, especially DR and DQ, strongly co-occurred. The classifier was reported to diagnose cytomegalovirus status with high specificity and sensitivity in both the original and validation cohorts. The study listed 164 TCR beta chains as associated with cytomegalovirus. According to a later analysis, TCR association rates differed among HLA loci, with DRB1 alleles showing the most associated TCRs and HLA-C alleles showing the fewest. The presence/absence analyses assumed that sequencing depth was roughly uniform across donors, and that assumption may not be true. A later genetic analysis reported fewer N-insertions in productive TCRs among donors in an Asian-associated ancestry cluster than the approximately 670-donor mean. Compared with equally common non-associated chains, HLA-associated TCR beta chains in a later analysis were more clonally expanded and had lower generation probabilities. Across donors, most TCR sequences were observed very rarely, whereas some public TCRs were present in many individuals. Because HLA typing was missing for some donors at each locus, association tests included only the typed subset. It was suggested by the authors that the approach could potentially be generalized to other disease states and immunological phenotypes. Broadly in line with IMGT annotations, most TCR beta V segments showed up in productive rearrangements about 90% or about 30% of the time in an earlier analysis of under 700 of the donors.

Libraries came from the immunoSEQ multiplex PCR assay. For the multiplex PCR, a mixture combining 60 forward primers for TCR Vbeta segments and 13 reverse primers for TCR Jbeta segments was used. The CDR3 region of rearranged TCR beta genes was amplified from genomic DNA by a multiplex PCR assay. The amplified TCR beta libraries were sequenced on the Illumina HiSeq System as 87-base-pair reads. The original methods were these. Across the 700 or so repertoires, a later analysis counted 75 million to 90 million unique TCR beta chains, some 11 million of which were shared by at least two donors. Raw reads were error-corrected and collapsed into unique sequences with a nearest-neighbor algorithm that merged closely related sequences to remove PCR and sequencing errors. Alignment of CDR3 sequences to IMGT reference sequences was used to assign V, D and J gene segments. Each retained sequence needed at least a six-nucleotide match to both a V gene segment and a J gene segment. Rearrangements were classified as productive when the CDR3 lacked stop codons and remained in frame with V and J, and all other rearrangements were classified as non-productive. Following IMGT convention, CDR3 was defined as the stretch from the second conserved V-encoded cysteine to the conserved J-encoded phenylalanine. The earlier analysis of 450 to 750 of the donors excluded any sequence lacking an unambiguous match to a single V gene segment. An earlier analysis of a few hundred of the donors classified V segments as functional when productive rearrangements were above 56.7% and as segregating when the standard deviation between donors was above 5%. A statistical classification framework was built for diagnosing cytomegalovirus status from the catalog of TCR beta chain sequences. V and J gene assignment, in a later analysis, came from comparing TCR nucleotide sequences with IMGT/GENE-DB human TR gene sequences. Using the TCRdist pipeline, a later analysis assigned CDR3 sequences along with most-parsimonious VDJ recombination scenarios. In a later analysis, every TCR beta chain was defined by the combination of its CDR3 amino acid sequence and its V-gene family, and reads without a unique V-gene family were dropped. To address suspected cross-contamination and a sequencing artifact, a later analysis removed around 600 highly shared, low-generation-probability nucleotide sequences. In a later analysis, a clonal expansion index for each public chain was calculated from normalized within-repertoire ranks of inferred template counts. A later analysis computed generation probabilities with a VDJ recombination model fitted to out-of-frame rearrangements, and checked the results against IGoR. A later analysis scored TCR-TCR, TCR-HLA and TCR-CMV co-occurrence with hypergeometric tests, applying a repertoire-size bias correction to TCR pairs. To estimate false discovery rates, a later analysis permuted the HLA or CMV assignments 20 times. In a later analysis, co-occurring TCRs were grouped using DBSCAN, and TCRdist sequence similarity was added for clustering within HLA-allele-positive subsets. Repertoires with fewer than 30,000 or more than 120,000 public chains were left out of co-occurrence clustering, as were five repertoires with anomalous nucleotide sharing. TCRdb holds this immuneACCESS table with in-frame rearrangements only. Some clones are missing; in checked studies, unresolved V genes explain under half, and the rest has no known cause. D and trimming come from the DNA, and the V and J calls and clone size come from that table. Across this sample there are some 160,000 clones, with roughly 80% seen only once. The ten largest clones take up roughly 2.3% of the sample.

The cohort was made up of 650 to 700 healthy bone marrow donors. All cohort members were sampled while nominally healthy, although unrecorded immune exposures were likely present. The donor tested CMV seronegative, placing the donor among the 350 to 400 seronegative members of the cohort. Each donor provided a peripheral blood sample, and peripheral blood mononuclear cells were used for TCR beta sequencing. Genomic DNA extraction from the blood cell samples was performed with the Qiagen DNeasy Blood Extraction Kit. Material for sequencing was PBMCs. The TCR comes from a man in his sixties in good health and CMV-seronegative.

The CDR3 region: CASRGGLALTDTQYF. The DNA sequence reads TGTGCCAGCAGGGGGGGACTAGCGCTCACAGATACGCAGTATTTT. The chain employs TRBV28 and TRBJ2-3, and 10 junctional nucleotides match TRBD2. V is cut back by 6 bases and J by 2 bases, with 5 bases in the junction unmatched. Including the terminal cysteine and phenylalanine, the CDR3 comprises 15 residues. CDR3 DNA is the only sequence kept; it has 45 bases, read in frame from the first base. The germline V gene sets CDR1 to MDHEN and CDR2 to SYDVKM.